Each of the 19 T cell receptor beta chains below was sequenced from the same sample in a study of neurological immune-mediated disorders (dated by TCRdb to 2018 to 2020). The time point label on this specimen signifies: technical triplicate 1. The library was produced with 5' RACE. Sequenced on an Illumina HiSeq 2500. TCRdb trimmed public reads at Q25 via fastp, called clones via MiXCR and kept in-frame beta chains. Rows are unified per CDR3 protein, each entry keeping the most common DNA and genes. In all, the sample holds some 22,000 distinct CDR3 sequences, and less than 15% of those were seen once. Of the sample, less than 6% falls within the top ten clones. Specimen: CD4+ T cells from blood. These receptors came from a female donor with HTLV-1-associated myelopathy (HAM/TSP).

The sample holds many counts of this clonotype. The chain recombines TRBV6-5 with TRBJ2-1; TRBD2 aligns across 13 bases. This CDR3 comprises 14 residues. The V segment lost 7 bases and the J segment 6 bases; nucleotides outside the gene matches: 3. Germline CDR1 reads MNHEY; CDR2 reads SVGAGI. As DNA, the CDR3 is TGTGCCAGCACCGGACTAGCGGGGGTCAATGAGCAGTTCTTC. Its translation is CASTGLAGVNEQFF.

This clonotype has a count of ten or more. The chain couples TRBV11-2 to TRBJ2-1, with a possible D match to TRBD2 (6 bases). Germline values: CDR1 SGHAT, CDR2 FQNNGV. V lost 1 base, J lost 10 bases, and 8 bases lay in between. CDR3 length: 12 amino acids. CDR3 sequence: CASSLGGDEQFF. CDR3 in DNA: TGTGCCAGCAGCTTAGGCGGGGACGAGCAGTTCTTC. Looking up the rest from reference TRBV11-2 and TRBJ2-1 gives the full variable domain: EAGVAQSPRYKIIEKRQSVAFWCNPISGHATLYWYQQILGQGPKLLIQFQNNGVVDDSQLPKDRFSAERLKGVDSTLKIQPAKLEDSAVYLCASSLGGDEQFFGPGTRLTVL.

This clonotype was detected many times. The chain carries TRBV20-1 and TRBJ2-5; possibly TRBD1 for D (8 bases). The CDR3 length is 16 residues. Germline V gene sequence: CDR1 DFQATT, CDR2 SNEGSKA (reference sequence). V gave up 6 bases and J gave up 3 bases, with 23 bases separating them. The CDR3 spells CSAGGTGHWEKETQYF. Here the CDR3 DNA reads TGCAGTGCGGGGGGGACAGGACATTGGGAAAAAGAGACCCAGTACTTC.

This clonotype was seen many times. V gene TRBV7-8 combines with J gene TRBJ2-3, with D possibly matching TRBD2 (5 bases). Trimming shortened V by 4 bases and J by 2 bases, and 13 bases separated the two germline ends. The CDR3 sequence is 15 residues long. Per germline, CDR1 SGHVS and CDR2 FQNEAQ. Written as DNA, the CDR3 is TGTGCCAGCAGCTCAAAAGGACTTATCACAGATACGCAGTATTTT. This gives the protein CASSSKGLITDTQYF.

This clonotype showed up many times. The rearrangement uses TRBV5-1 and TRBJ2-5; the match to TRBD2 covers 11 bases. Trimming at V came to 2 bases and at J to 3 bases, leaving 3 bases not matched to a gene. The germline V gene has CDR1 SGHRS and CDR2 YFSETQ. This CDR3 comprises 15 residues. This chain's CDR3 is CASSFSGGAEETQYF. CDR3 DNA: TGCGCCAGCAGCTTTAGCGGGGGGGCTGAAGAGACCCAGTACTTC.

This clonotype was detected many times. This chain joins TRBV5-1 and TRBJ1-1; possibly TRBD1 for D (5 bases). CDR1 SGHRS and CDR2 YFSETQ come from the germline V gene. Between the trimmed V and J ends, which lost 5 bases and 7 bases, there was a span of 15 bases. This CDR3 is 13 amino acids long. The CDR3 loop reads CASRTGTIREAFF. The CDR3 coding sequence is TGCGCCAGCAGAACCGGGACGATCCGTGAAGCTTTCTTT.

This clonotype was counted ten times or more. The chain links TRBV9 to TRBJ1-3; 7 bases are a match to TRBD1. From germline, CDR1 is SGDLS and CDR2 YYNGEE. V was clipped by 8 bases and J by 3 bases; unmatched bases: 8. The CDR3 totals 14 residues. This CDR3 reads CASTDRVDGNTIYF. The CDR3 nucleotides read TGTGCCAGTACAGACAGGGTCGATGGAAACACCATATATTTT.

This clonotype came up many times. The V call is TRBV7-2, the J call TRBJ1-5, with no clear D. The CDR3 loop spans 15 amino acids. Germline loops: CDR1 SGHTA, CDR2 FQGNSA. Between the trimmed V and J ends, which lost 5 bases and 3 bases, there was a span of 14 bases. The CDR3 nucleotides are TGTGCCAGCAGCCCGGGCCGGAGCTTCAATCAGCCCCAGCATTTT. It translates to CASSPGRSFNQPQHF.

By frequency in the sample, this clonotype is medium-sized. J is TRBJ2-3 and V is TRBV7-2; D remains unclear. There are 11 residues in the CDR3. Trimming pared 5 bases from V and 10 bases from J, leaving 10 bases between. Germline CDR1 SGHTA, CDR2 FQGNSA. CDR3 sequence: CASSLSWAQYF. The CDR3 DNA reads TGTGCCAGCAGCCTAAGCTGGGCGCAGTATTTT.

This clonotype was recorded many times. The chain uses TRBV5-1 and TRBJ2-3; D call uncertain. The CDR3 is 14 residues long. V was trimmed by 1 base and J by 4 bases, leaving 10 bases between them. Germline CDR1 SGHRS, CDR2 YFSETQ. CDR3 in DNA: TGCGCCAGCAGCTTGAGGGTCCCCTCAGATACGCAGTATTTT. It translates to CASSLRVPSDTQYF.

This clonotype was seen repeatedly, ten times or more. J is TRBJ2-2 and V is TRBV6-5, with 10 bases lining up with TRBD2. The CDR3 consists of 16 residues. With V trimmed by 6 bases and J by 4 bases, 8 bases remained unmatched. CDR1 is MNHEY, CDR2 SVGAGI, per germline. The CDR3 bases are TGTGCCAGCAGCCCCGAGACTAGCGGGTTCACCGGGGAGCTGTTTTTT. It is translated as CASSPETSGFTGELFF.

The table lists this clonotype with many counts. The rearrangement uses TRBV13 and TRBJ2-7, with D possibly TRBD1 on 6 matching bases. Trimming left V 5 bases short and J 1 base short, with 12 bases between. The CDR3 sequence is 14 residues long. Looked up from germline, CDR1 is PRHDT and CDR2 is FYEKMQ (reference sequence). CDR3 loop: CASSVTGPSYEQYF. DNA of the CDR3: TGTGCCAGCAGCGTGACAGGTCCGTCCTACGAGCAGTACTTC.

This clonotype appeared many times. This chain connects TRBV5-1 to TRBJ2-6; tentative D call: TRBD2 (5 bases). Between the trimmed V and J ends, which lost 0 bases and 0 bases, there was a span of 10 bases. CDR3 length: 17 amino acids. CDR1 and CDR2 (germline): SGHRS, YFSETQ. CDR3 residues: CASSLASGNSGANVLTF. For the CDR3, the DNA is TGCGCCAGCAGCTTGGCCTCGGGGAACTCTGGGGCCAACGTCCTGACTTTC.

This clonotype was seen at least ten times. This chain joins TRBV6-1 and TRBJ2-1, with 7 bases that match TRBD1. The germline CDR1 and CDR2 sequences are MNHNS and SASEGT. This CDR3 is built from 12 residues. Unmatched junction bases numbered 6, after V lost 7 bases and J lost 9 bases. CDR3 amino acids: CASNWDRLEQFF. The CDR3 DNA is TGTGCCAGCAACTGGGACAGACTTGAGCAGTTCTTC.

The table lists this clonotype with many counts. This chain links TRBV18 with TRBJ2-7; tentatively, D is TRBD2 (5 bases). Germline values: CDR1 KGHSH, CDR2 LQKENI. Trimming stripped 6 bases from V and 1 base from J, with 19 bases between. The CDR3 has 16 amino acids. CDR3 in amino acids: CASSRRSDPGSYEQYF. The CDR3 bases are TGTGCCAGCTCTAGGCGTTCCGACCCGGGGTCCTACGAGCAGTACTTC.

Many counts were recorded for this clonotype. CDR3 nucleotides: TGCAGTGCTAGAGACCCCACTAGCGGGATAGAGACCCAGTACTTC. Translating it yields CSARDPTSGIETQYF. The chain recombines TRBV20-1 with TRBJ2-5; 10 bases agree with TRBD2. CDR3 length: 15 residues. CDR1 is DFQATT and CDR2 is SNEGSKA in the germline V gene (reference sequence). J was trimmed by 4 bases and V by 0 bases; bases with no gene match: 5.

This clonotype was recorded many times. This rearrangement joins TRBV29-1 to TRBJ2-7; perhaps D is TRBD1 or TRBD2 (5 bases each). This CDR3 comprises 10 residues. Trimming pared 7 bases from V and 8 bases from J, leaving 12 bases between. Per the germline V gene, CDR1 is SQVTM and CDR2 is ANQGSEA. The CDR3 region is CSELRDQQYF. CDR3 in DNA: TGCAGCGAGCTCCGGGACCAGCAGTACTTC.

This clonotype was detected many times. This rearrangement joins TRBV20-1 to TRBJ2-7; D is perhaps TRBD2 (6 bases). Trimming pared 0 bases from V and 3 bases from J, leaving 12 bases between. This CDR3 spans 14 amino acids. Looked up from germline, CDR1 is DFQATT and CDR2 is SNEGSKA (reference sequence). The CDR3 here is CSARDPAGSYEQYF. The CDR3 DNA reads TGCAGTGCTAGAGATCCCGCGGGAAGCTACGAGCAGTACTTC.

This clonotype was detected many times. CDR3 bases: TGCAGTGCTAGACCCCACGCAGGGCTCCAAGAGACCCAGTACTTC. It translates to CSARPHAGLQETQYF. This sequence joins TRBV20-1 and TRBJ2-5, with D maybe TRBD1 (5 bases). The CDR3 has 15 residues. The germline V and J ends were trimmed by 2 bases and 1 base, with 14 bases remaining between them. Looked up from germline, CDR1 is DFQATT and CDR2 is SNEGSKA (reference sequence).